The 5 T cell receptor beta chains presented below share a single source sample, sequenced in a study of PD-L1 blockade in urothelial cancer. Time point given: pretreatment peripheral blood. Method: immunoSEQ multiplex PCR; TCRdb's copy keeps in-frame clones and lacks some. Of 85,000 to 95,000 clones in the sample, around 89% are singletons; the top ten hold around 1.6%. The sequencing here drew on PBMCs, taken around atezolizumab (anti-PD-L1) treatment. The receptors were sampled from a man aged 55 to 70 with urothelial cancer.

The chain joins TRBV10-2 to TRBJ2-1; 7 positions match TRBD2. Germline CDR1 and CDR2: WSHSY and SAAADI. This CDR3 comprises 13 residues. V shed 2 bases, J shed 7 bases, and the junction held 2 bases outside the gene matches. This CDR3 is CASSEAGGNEQFF. The CDR3 DNA sequence: TGCGCCAGCAGTGAGGCCGGGGGGAATGAGCAGTTCTTC.

The genes are TRBV25-1 and TRBJ1-2; D is undetermined. Per germline, CDR1 MGHDK and CDR2 SYGVNS. CDR3 length: 14 residues. Trimming shortened V by 6 bases and J by 2 bases, and 13 bases separated the two germline ends. The CDR3 nucleotides read TGTGCCAGCAGGGGCCAAGCGGAAAACTATGGCTACACCTTC. It is translated as CASRGQAENYGYTF.

V usage is TRBV5-1 and J usage is TRBJ2-3; 11 bases map to TRBD1. Trimming took 4 bases from V and 3 from J; bases not matched to a gene: 4. CDR3 length: 15 residues. Germline V gene lookup returns CDR1 SGHRS and CDR2 YFSETQ. CDR3 loop: CASSPGTGGTDTQYF. The CDR3, as DNA: TGCGCCAGCAGCCCCGGGACAGGGGGGACAGATACGCAGTATTTT.

The gene calls are TRBV6-5 and TRBJ2-1; D is unresolved. Trimming stripped 3 bases from V and 0 bases from J, with 12 bases between. CDR3 length: 16 amino acids. In germline, CDR1 is MNHEY, CDR2 SVGAGI. CDR3 region: CASSYMADSSYNEQFF. DNA for the CDR3: TGTGCCAGCAGTTATATGGCGGATTCCTCCTACAATGAGCAGTTCTTC.

CDR3 nucleotides: TGTGCCAGCAGTGCCGGGACAGGGTCTGAAGCTTTCTTT. Translation gives CASSAGTGSEAFF. The rearrangement joins TRBV6-6 to TRBJ1-1; 9 bases map to TRBD1. V shed 5 bases, J shed 6 bases, and the junction held 4 bases outside the gene matches. This CDR3 is built from 13 residues. The germline V gene has CDR1 MNHNY and CDR2 SVGAGI (reference sequence).